The TCR beta chain under discussion was sequenced for a study of T cell changes during pregnancy in multiple sclerosis (dated by TCRdb to between 2019 and 2020). Regarding the complete study: The study examined how the T cell repertoire changed over the course of pregnancy in women with multiple sclerosis.

Looking up the germline V gene yields CDR1 SGDLS and CDR2 YYNGEE. Including the terminal cysteine and phenylalanine, the CDR3 comprises 16 residues. The entry retains the CDR3 DNA only, 48 bases that are in frame from base 1. V ends up 0 bases short and J 2 bases short, with an unmatched junction base count of 6. In the case of this clone: There is no known antigen for this receptor. Per-nucleotide qualities are absent, and no much larger clonotype sits a single base away.

Library preparation employed the immunoSEQ multiplex PCR assay. TCRdb took over this immuneACCESS table, retaining in-frame rearrangements with V and J assigned. Such tables are incomplete; in checked studies, under half of the missing clones stem from an unresolved V gene, and the remainder is unexplained. Here the sample has more than 45,000 clones; roughly 93% occur a single time. The ten largest account for 3% to 4.5% of the sample. Sequenced material: CD8+ T cells from peripheral blood mononuclear cells, taken in the second trimester of pregnancy. The source of this sequence is a female donor with multiple sclerosis, enrolled in a pregnancy study. Rearrangement joined TRBV9 to TRBJ1-1, with 8 middle bases fitting TRBD1. The nucleotide sequence reads TGTGCCAGCAGCGTAGGTGACAGGGGATTCAACACTGAAGCTTTCTTT. It codes for CASSVGDRGFNTEAFF. Extended through the reference TRBV9 and TRBJ1-1 proteins, this CDR3 yields the full variable domain: DSGVTQTPKHLITATGQRVTLRCSPRSGDLSVYWYQQSLDQGLQFLIQYYNGEERAKGNILERFSAQQFPDLHSELNLSSLELGDSALYFCASSVGDRGFNTEAFFGQGTRLTVV.